These 28 T cell receptor beta chains came from one sample sequenced in a study of T cell changes during pregnancy in multiple sclerosis. TCRdb keeps only in-frame clones here, not all; method: immunoSEQ multiplex PCR. The table has fewer than 110,000 clones, roughly 90% seen once. Here the sequenced sample was peripheral blood, taken in the third trimester of pregnancy. The receptors here all came from a female donor in good health, enrolled as a control in a pregnancy study.

This clone was recorded only once. The J gene is TRBJ1-2, the V gene TRBV7-8; the D gene is possibly TRBD1 (6 bases). CDR3 length: 14 amino acids. V was cut by 2 bases and J by 4 bases, with 11 bases left in between. The V gene's germline CDR1 is SGHVS and CDR2 FQNEAQ. DNA of the CDR3: TGTGCCAGCAGCTTACAGGGACATGTCTATGGCTACACCTTC. It specifies CASSLQGHVYGYTF.

This chain connects TRBV7-2 to TRBJ2-7, with D maybe TRBD2 (6 bases). This CDR3 contains 13 residues. Per the germline V gene, CDR1 is SGHTA and CDR2 is FQGNSA. Trimming took 1 base from V and 6 from J, leaving 10 bases between them. The CDR3 DNA follows: TGTGCCAGCAGCTTAGATCCCGGGGGCGAGCAGTACTTC. Amino acid sequence: CASSLDPGGEQYF.

This chain connects TRBV6-6 to TRBJ1-6; no clear D. Trimming stripped 2 bases from V and 4 bases from J, with 6 bases between. The germline CDR1 and CDR2 sequences are MNHNY and SVGAGI (reference sequence). The CDR3 is 14 amino acids. The CDR3 DNA reads TGTGCCAGCAGTTACGAGGATTATAATTCACCCCTCCACTTT. Translating gives CASSYEDYNSPLHF.

J is TRBJ1-4 and V is TRBV5-1, with unresolved D. Germline assignment: CDR1 SGHRS and CDR2 YFSETQ. Trimming removed 0 bases from V and 1 base from J, with 16 bases in between. The length of the CDR3 is 18 residues. CDR3 in amino acids: CASSLAAVGVGTNEKLFF. The CDR3 region has the DNA TGCGCCAGCAGCTTGGCCGCTGTCGGAGTGGGAACTAATGAAAAACTGTTTTTT.

This chain connects TRBV9 to TRBJ2-2; 8 nucleotides agree with TRBD2. Trimming cost V 3 bases and J 4 bases; bases outside gene matches: 8. Germline assignment: CDR1 SGDLS and CDR2 YYNGEE. CDR3 size: 16 residues. The DNA for the CDR3 is TGTGCCAGCAGCGGAGGGCGCGGGGGGCTCACCGGGGAGCTGTTTTTT. Amino acid sequence: CASSGGRGGLTGELFF.

The gene calls are TRBV6-5 and TRBJ2-3; TRBD1 might be the D (6 bases). Between the trimmed V and J ends, which lost 2 bases and 2 bases, there was a span of 14 bases. Germline CDR1 and CDR2: MNHEY and SVGAGI. This CDR3 has 16 residues. CDR3 sequence: CASSYSSDRHTDTQYF. The CDR3 coding sequence is TGTGCCAGCAGTTACAGTTCGGACAGACACACAGATACGCAGTATTTT.

V is TRBV7-3 and J is TRBJ2-2, with D unclear. Germline V gene sequence: CDR1 SGHTA, CDR2 FQGTGA. This CDR3 comprises 14 residues. Trimming pared 2 bases from V and 6 bases from J, leaving 10 bases between. DNA of the CDR3: TGTGCCAGCAGCTTATTCCCTAGTGCCGGGGAGCTGTTTTTT. Translation gives CASSLFPSAGELFF.

The V call is TRBV7-8, the J call TRBJ1-5, with 9 bases fitting TRBD1. The CDR3 totals 14 residues. The junction had 1 base not matched to a gene; V was cut back by 6 bases and J by 1 base. Germline CDR1 reads SGHVS; CDR2 reads FQNEAQ. CDR3 residues: CASRQGASNQPQHF. In nucleotides, the CDR3 is TGTGCCAGCAGACAGGGGGCAAGCAATCAGCCCCAGCATTTT.

The chain links TRBV27 to TRBJ2-2; D is unclear. Deletions cut 4 bases from V and 6 bases from J, with 15 bases between. This CDR3 is 15 amino acids long. Germline assignment: CDR1 MNHEY and CDR2 SMNVEV (reference sequence). Here the CDR3 reads CASSSETPRPGELFF. The CDR3 DNA reads TGTGCCAGCAGTTCCGAAACCCCTAGACCCGGGGAGCTGTTTTTT.

V is TRBV10-2 and J is TRBJ1-4, with D tentatively TRBD1 (5 bases). V shed 1 base and J shed 7 bases, with 10 bases lying between them. The CDR3 covers 14 residues. Germline assignment: CDR1 WSHSY and CDR2 SAAADI. CDR3 in DNA: TGCGCCAGCAGTGAGTATACGACAGCTGAAAAACTGTTTTTT. Amino acid sequence: CASSEYTTAEKLFF.

CDR3 protein: CASSLRGPFRGKNSPLHF. The CDR3 DNA follows: TGTGCCAGCAGCTTACGCGGACCCTTCAGGGGAAAAAATTCACCCCTCCACTTT. The rearrangement links TRBV11-2 to TRBJ1-6; D is perhaps TRBD1 (6 bases). Germline V gives CDR1 SGHAT, CDR2 FQNNGV. Trimming took off 2 bases at V and 7 bases at J, with 21 bases between the two ends. The CDR3 runs to 18 residues. The full variable domain, its missing parts supplied by reference TRBV11-2 and TRBJ1-6, is EAGVAQSPRYKIIEKRQSVAFWCNPISGHATLYWYQQILGQGPKLLIQFQNNGVVDDSQLPKDRFSAERLKGVDSTLKIQPAKLEDSAVYLCASSLRGPFRGKNSPLHFGNGTRLTVT.

This clone came up once. The chain combines TRBV7-2 with TRBJ2-6; no clear D gene. CDR1 SGHTA and CDR2 FQGNSA come from the germline V gene. The CDR3 has 18 residues. V lost 5 bases and J lost 0, with 17 bases in between. This chain's CDR3 is CASSRYFEIGSGANVLTF. The DNA of the CDR3 is TGTGCCAGCAGCCGATATTTCGAAATCGGCTCTGGGGCCAACGTCCTGACTTTC.

The chain is built from TRBV11-2 and TRBJ2-1; 13 bases agree with TRBD2. From germline, CDR1 is SGHAT and CDR2 FQNNGV. The CDR3 has 16 residues. J gave up 6 bases and V 5 bases, and 7 bases lay outside the gene matches. The CDR3 coding sequence is TGTGCCAGCAGCGAAACTACTAGCGGGGGGGGCAATGAGCAGTTCTTC. This encodes CASSETTSGGGNEQFF. The full variable domain, in which reference TRBV11-2 and TRBJ2-1 provide the parts outside the CDR3, is EAGVAQSPRYKIIEKRQSVAFWCNPISGHATLYWYQQILGQGPKLLIQFQNNGVVDDSQLPKDRFSAERLKGVDSTLKIQPAKLEDSAVYLCASSETTSGGGNEQFFGPGTRLTVL.

CDR3 loop: CASSRRGEAEAFF. In nucleotides, the CDR3 is TGTGCCAGCAGCAGACGGGGTGAAGCGGAAGCTTTCTTT. The chain employs TRBV6-5 and TRBJ1-1; D not resolved. This CDR3 region has 13 residues. The germline V gene has CDR1 MNHEY and CDR2 SVGAGI. V was clipped by 6 bases and J by 8 bases, with 16 bases between them.

The rearrangement uses TRBV19 and TRBJ2-7; D uncertain. CDR1 and CDR2 (germline): LNHDA, SQIVND (reference sequence). Trimming left V 1 base short and J 4 bases short, with 14 bases between. The CDR3 is made up of 15 amino acids. CDR3 loop: CASSIVSQGLYEQYF. The CDR3 nucleotides are TGTGCCAGTAGTATAGTTAGCCAAGGCCTTTACGAGCAGTACTTC.

This chain uses TRBV30 with TRBJ1-2; D call uncertain. CDR1 is GTSNPN, CDR2 SVGIG, per germline (reference sequence). V was cut by 3 bases and J by 8 bases, with 22 bases left in between. This CDR3 region has 15 residues. The chain's CDR3 is CAWRDWEIGVEGYTF. The DNA of the CDR3 is TGTGCCTGGAGGGACTGGGAGATTGGGGTCGAGGGCTACACCTTC.

This chain connects TRBV19 to TRBJ2-2; 10 bases fit TRBD1. The CDR3 sequence is 16 residues long. Germline V gene lookup returns CDR1 LNHDA and CDR2 SQIVND (reference sequence). V shed 6 bases, J shed 3 bases, and the junction held 7 bases outside the gene matches. CDR3 in amino acids: CASSRQGALDTGELFF. For the CDR3, the DNA is TGTGCCAGTAGCCGACAGGGGGCTCTGGACACCGGGGAGCTGTTTTTT.

The chain joins TRBV4-2 to TRBJ2-2, with no clear D. Germline V lookup: CDR1 LGHNA, CDR2 YNFKEQ. This CDR3 region has 16 residues. With 1 base removed from V and 0 bases from J, the gap between germline ends came to 9 bases. As DNA, the CDR3 is TGTGCCAGCAGCCAAGCGAATAGAGCGAACACCGGGGAGCTGTTTTTT. This gives the protein CASSQANRANTGELFF.

The chain has TRBV4-3 and TRBJ1-4; TRBD1 aligns across 9 bases. CDR1 and CDR2 from the germline V gene are LGHNA and YSLEER. V dropped 0 bases and J dropped 8; count of bases not matched to a gene: 10. The CDR3 sequence is 17 residues long. The CDR3 loop is CASSQDLPGGQGEKLFF. In nucleotides, the CDR3 is TGCGCCAGCAGCCAAGATCTGCCCGGGGGACAGGGAGAAAAACTGTTTTTT.

This clone was found once. The CDR3 region is CASSDPIRSSYNEQFF. CDR3 nucleotide sequence: TGTGCCAGCTCCGACCCCATAAGGAGCTCCTACAATGAGCAGTTCTTC. This chain joins TRBV11-3 and TRBJ2-1; no clear D. With 8 bases removed from V and 0 bases from J, the gap between germline ends came to 17 bases. CDR3 size: 16 residues. Germline V gene data show CDR1 as SGHNT and CDR2 as YENEEA.

The chain employs TRBV5-1 and TRBJ2-5; maybe TRBD2 (6 bases). Trimming removed 0 bases at V and 1 base at J, with 10 bases between. CDR3 size: 15 residues. Germline V gene lookup returns CDR1 SGHRS and CDR2 YFSETQ. This chain's CDR3 is CASSLEAGPQETQYF. In DNA form, the CDR3 reads TGCGCCAGCAGCTTGGAGGCGGGGCCCCAAGAGACCCAGTACTTC.

The chain joins TRBV4-1 to TRBJ2-6, with D possibly matching TRBD1 (5 bases). Germline loops: CDR1 MGHRA, CDR2 YSYEKL. This CDR3 has 17 amino acids. With 4 bases removed from V and 0 bases from J, the gap between germline ends came to 13 bases. CDR3 nucleotide sequence: TGCGCCAGCAGCCGAGCCCCAGGGCGCTCTGGGGCCAACGTCCTGACTTTC. The encoded protein is CASSRAPGRSGANVLTF.

The V and J genes are TRBV7-2 and TRBJ2-5, with TRBD2 matching over 10 bases. The CDR3 length is 17 residues. The germline CDR1 and CDR2 sequences are SGHTA and FQGNSA. V was clipped by 1 base and J by 7 bases; unmatched bases: 12. For the CDR3, the DNA is TGTGCCAGCAGCTTAGGTATAGCGGGGGGCTCGGAGTCGACCCAGTACTTC. It is translated as CASSLGIAGGSESTQYF.

The chain links TRBV7-3 to TRBJ1-1; TRBD1 matches 7 bases. Per the germline V gene, CDR1 is SGHTA and CDR2 is FQGTGA. With 5 bases clipped from V and 1 base from J, the junction kept 4 bases outside the gene matches. The CDR3 totals 14 residues. CDR3 DNA sequence: TGTGCCAGCAGCATCGGACAGGCGAACACTGAAGCTTTCTTT. Its translation: CASSIGQANTEAFF.

This sequence joins TRBV9 and TRBJ2-5; 7 positions match TRBD1. CDR1 and CDR2 from the germline V gene are SGDLS and YYNGEE. With 3 bases clipped from V and 0 bases from J, the junction kept 8 bases outside the gene matches. The CDR3 runs 16 residues. For the CDR3, the DNA is TGTGCCAGCAGCGCAGGGACAGAGACGTACCAAGAGACCCAGTACTTC. This encodes CASSAGTETYQETQYF.

The CDR3: CASSGGGRVEKLFF. In DNA, the CDR3 is TGTGCCAGCAGTGGGGGGGGGCGGGTTGAAAAACTGTTTTTT. The chain links TRBV6-5 to TRBJ1-4, with D perhaps matching TRBD1 (6 bases). Per the germline V gene, CDR1 is MNHEY and CDR2 is SVGAGI. This CDR3 is 14 amino acids long. V was trimmed by 5 bases and J by 7 bases, leaving 14 bases between them.

A single count supports this clone. V and J are TRBV7-2 and TRBJ2-7; 8 bases agree with TRBD1. CDR1 and CDR2 (germline): SGHTA, FQGNSA. CDR3 length equals 13 residues. With V trimmed by 5 bases and J by 2 bases, 2 bases remained unmatched. CDR3 sequence reads: CASSQQGAYEQYF. For the CDR3, the DNA is TGTGCCAGCAGCCAACAGGGGGCCTACGAGCAGTACTTC.

In its sample, this clone was seen once. This chain links TRBV7-2 with TRBJ1-1; TRBD1 agrees at 8 bases. With 2 bases clipped from V and 8 bases from J, the junction kept 4 bases outside the gene matches. CDR1 and CDR2 from the germline V gene are SGHTA and FQGNSA. This CDR3 is 13 amino acids long. The chain's CDR3 is CASSLLTGAEAFF. CDR3 nucleotides: TGTGCCAGCAGCTTACTGACAGGGGCGGAAGCTTTCTTT.